This entry lists 6 T cell receptor beta chains sequenced from one sample in a study of beta chain features in type 1 diabetes. Findings and limits, study-wide: Patients with Type 1 diabetes showed moderately but significantly shorter TCRB CDR3s in all four CD4+ subsets.

Sequenced material consisted of expressed TCRB transcripts (all of the isolated RNA was reverse transcribed). Some clones are missing from TCRdb's copy, which holds only in-frame ones; the method was immunoSEQ multiplex PCR. The table includes about 740,000 clones, over 10% detected once. Their cognate antigens are unknown. Source material: naive CD4+ T cells from blood. The receptor set was obtained from a man aged 18 to 30 with type 1 diabetes.

This clone has just a few counts. The chain combines TRBV19 with TRBJ1-2, with D uncertain. Germline lookup yields CDR1 LNHDA and CDR2 SQIVND (reference sequence). Trimming stripped 6 bases from V and 6 bases from J, with 11 bases between. The CDR3 loop spans 12 amino acids. DNA for the CDR3: TGTGCCAGTAGCCGAGGGCGGGATGGCTACACCTTC. Translating it yields CASSRGRDGYTF.

This clone was seen a handful of times. The chain recombines TRBV7-9 with TRBJ1-6; the match to TRBD1 covers 7 bases. The germline CDR1 and CDR2 sequences are SEHNR and FQNEAQ (reference sequence). The CDR3 loop spans 13 amino acids. The trim removed 5 bases at V and 11 bases at J, leaving 6 bases unmatched. CDR3 sequence reads: CASSRQGVPPLHF. CDR3 sequence (DNA): TGTGCCAGCAGCCGACAGGGCGTCCCACCCCTCCACTTT.

This chain links TRBV6-1 with TRBJ2-3; 8 nucleotides match TRBD1. Trimming cost V 6 bases and J 3 bases; bases outside gene matches: 8. Germline assignment: CDR1 MNHNS and CDR2 SASEGT. The length of the CDR3 is 15 residues. For the CDR3, the DNA is TGTGCCAGCAGAACCGGGACAGGCACAACAGATACGCAGTATTTT. Protein sequence: CASRTGTGTTDTQYF.

This chain uses TRBV6-5 with TRBJ2-3, with D tentatively TRBD1 (5 bases). V was clipped by 5 bases and J by 0 bases, with 9 bases between them. Germline CDR1 and CDR2: MNHEY and SVGAGI. The length of the CDR3 is 14 residues. The CDR3 protein is CASSGRQSTDTQYF. DNA for the CDR3: TGTGCCAGCAGTGGCCGACAGAGCACAGATACGCAGTATTTT.

The CDR3 region is CATSRGTANTEAFF. The CDR3 region has the DNA TGTGCCACCAGCAGAGGGACAGCGAACACTGAAGCTTTCTTT. The chain uses TRBV15 and TRBJ1-1; maybe TRBD1 (6 bases). Germline V gives CDR1 LNHNV, CDR2 YYDKDF (reference sequence). CDR3 size: 14 residues. The V gene lost 1 base and the J gene lost 1 base, with 7 bases spanning the gap.

This clone appeared a few times. This sequence joins TRBV6-6 and TRBJ1-5; 9 bases are a match to TRBD1. Germline loops: CDR1 MNHNY, CDR2 SVGAGI (reference sequence). This CDR3 contains 16 residues. V dropped 4 bases and J dropped 1; count of bases not matched to a gene: 5. DNA for the CDR3: TGTGCCAGCAGTTCTGCCGGGACAGGGAGCAATCAGCCCCAGCATTTT. This translates into CASSSAGTGSNQPQHF.